The TCR beta chain under discussion was sequenced for a study of blood T cells in healthy people across ages. This clonotype was detected a few times. What it binds is unknown. This CDR3 is built from 15 residues. Germline CDR1 is SGHTA and CDR2 is FQGNSA. Trimming took off 5 bases at V and 7 bases at J, with 18 bases between the two ends. Study-wide points: Diversity of TCR beta per million T cells declined in a roughly linear way with age. Long-lived donors exceeded aged donors in naive CD4+ cells and diversity. Expanded clonotype shifts may have been confounded, as the donors had an unknown CMV status.

A second roughly 6 to 12 cycle PCR used barcoded and J-beta primers. The authors tagged each cDNA molecule using a template-switch adaptor with 12 random nucleotides. TCRdb re-analysed the 5' RACE reads in MiXCR, keeping a single row per CDR3 protein. The sample has approximately 800,000 distinct CDR3 sequences; 58% are singletons. The receptor was isolated from a man aged 25 to 40 in good health. The sequencing sample was made of blood. V gene TRBV7-2 combines with J gene TRBJ2-1; D may match TRBD1 or TRBD2 (5 bases each). Here the CDR3 DNA reads TGTGCCAGCAGCCGGGACCCCGGAGCTCGGAATGAGCAGTTCTTC. It yields the protein CASSRDPGARNEQFF.